These 16 T cell receptor beta chains were all obtained from the same sample, sequenced in a study of blood T cell repertoires in COVID-19. This table comes from immunoSEQ multiplex PCR, and its TCRdb copy is limited to in-frame clones, with some not included. The sample gives about 60,000 clones, about 83% of which show up once; around 6.3% is in the top ten. Sequenced sample: peripheral blood. The receptors originated from a human donor in a cohort sampled during active COVID-19.

J is TRBJ2-3 and V is TRBV10-3; 10 positions agree with TRBD2. With V trimmed by 3 bases and J by 6 bases, 9 bases remained unmatched. Germline-derived CDR1 and CDR2 are ENHRY and SYGVKD. This CDR3 contains 16 residues. CDR3 in amino acids: CAISESEAGGPDTQYF. Here the CDR3 DNA reads TGTGCCATCAGTGAATCGGAAGCGGGGGGGCCCGATACGCAGTATTTT.

J is TRBJ2-3 and V is TRBV20-1; D remains unclear. The germline V gene has CDR1 DFQATT and CDR2 SNEGSKA (reference sequence). The germline V and J ends were trimmed by 4 bases and 6 bases, with 8 bases remaining between them. The CDR3 sequence is 11 residues long. In nucleotides, the CDR3 is TGCAGTGCTAACGTCTACGATACGCAGTATTTT. Translation gives CSANVYDTQYF.

This chain joins TRBV7-3 and TRBJ2-5, with a possible D match to TRBD2 (5 bases). This CDR3 region has 14 residues. From germline, CDR1 is SGHTA and CDR2 FQGTGA. V dropped 4 bases and J dropped 4 bases, with 13 bases sitting between them. The CDR3 loop reads CASSSGRWGETQYF. In DNA form, the CDR3 reads TGTGCCAGCAGCTCTGGGAGATGGGGAGAGACCCAGTACTTC.

This clone is a singleton in its sample. The V call is TRBV6-5, the J call TRBJ2-3; the match to TRBD1 covers 9 bases. Germline-derived CDR1 and CDR2 are MNHEY and SVGAGI. V trimming: 8 bases; J trimming: 3 bases; junction bases outside the gene matches: 6. The length of the CDR3 is 14 residues. Written as DNA, the CDR3 is TGTGCCAGCGTACAGGGGGCGGAAACAGATACGCAGTATTTT. Its translation is CASVQGAETDTQYF.

The genes are TRBV19 and TRBJ1-1; 7 bases agree with TRBD1. CDR3 length: 13 amino acids. Trimming removed 9 bases from V and 1 base from J; junction bases left unmatched: 5. Germline loops: CDR1 LNHDA, CDR2 SQIVND (reference sequence). The CDR3, as DNA: TGTGCCAGCAGGGACAGCCAGAACACTGAAGCTTTCTTT. This translates into CASRDSQNTEAFF.

V gene TRBV7-8 combines with J gene TRBJ2-2; D unclear. There are 15 residues in the CDR3. Germline V CDR1 and CDR2: SGHVS, FQNEAQ. V was shortened by 3 bases and J by 4 bases, with 12 bases between the two germline ends. The CDR3, as DNA: TGTGCCAGCAGCTTTCAAGCAATCGCCACCGGGGAGCTGTTTTTT. Protein product: CASSFQAIATGELFF.

V and J are TRBV3-1 (or the pseudogene TRBV3-2) and TRBJ2-1; 7 bases match TRBD2. The V gene's germline CDR1 is LGHDT and CDR2 YNNKEL (reference sequence). The CDR3 length is 14 residues. The V gene end was trimmed by 4 bases and the J gene end by 7 bases; junction bases not matched to a gene: 7. The CDR3 region has the DNA TGTGCCAGCAGCCGCTTGACTAGCCAGAATGAGCAGTTCTTC. This gives the protein CASSRLTSQNEQFF.

The chain employs TRBV29-1 and TRBJ2-3; possible D gene TRBD2, 6 bases. V lost 7 bases and J lost 0, with 11 bases in between. Germline V gene sequence: CDR1 SQVTM, CDR2 ANQGSEA. The CDR3 spans 13 residues. DNA for the CDR3: TGCAGCGCGGCGGGGTATAGCACAGATACGCAGTATTTT. This gives the protein CSAAGYSTDTQYF.

The J gene is TRBJ2-7, the V gene TRBV4-1; 10 bases agree with TRBD2. Germline V gene sequence: CDR1 MGHRA, CDR2 YSYEKL. CDR3 length: 16 residues. V lost 4 bases to trimming and J lost 2 bases; unmatched junction nucleotides: 8. This CDR3 reads CASSRAGTSVTYEQYF. As DNA, the CDR3 is TGCGCCAGCAGCCGCGCCGGGACTAGCGTCACCTACGAGCAGTACTTC.

The rearrangement links TRBV24-1 to TRBJ1-2; no firm D call. CDR1 KGHDR and CDR2 SFDVKD come from the germline V gene. There are 12 residues in the CDR3. Trimming pared 5 bases from V and 3 bases from J, leaving 6 bases between. This chain's CDR3 is CATSGGDYGYTF. The CDR3 bases are TGTGCCACCAGTGGCGGAGACTATGGCTACACCTTC.

This chain joins TRBV18 and TRBJ2-5; 9 positions agree with TRBD1. The germline V gene has CDR1 KGHSH and CDR2 LQKENI. The CDR3 contains 14 residues. After removal of 5 bases from V and 5 bases from J, the junction contained 6 bases not matched to a gene. CDR3 amino acids: CASSRDREGETQYF. DNA of the CDR3: TGTGCCAGCTCAAGGGACAGGGAAGGGGAGACCCAGTACTTC.

This rearrangement joins TRBV2 to TRBJ1-1; 9 nucleotides line up with TRBD1. The CDR3 runs 16 residues. With V trimmed by 5 bases and J by 0 bases, 7 bases remained unmatched. Germline CDR1 and CDR2: SNHLY and FYNNEI. CDR3 in DNA: TGTGCCAGCAGTTCCCCCGGGACAGGGTTGAACACTGAAGCTTTCTTT. Translating gives CASSSPGTGLNTEAFF.

The genes are TRBV6-5 and TRBJ1-1; 11 nucleotides line up with TRBD1. Germline values: CDR1 MNHEY, CDR2 SVGAGI. This CDR3 comprises 16 residues. Losses at the gene ends were 2 bases for V and 8 bases for J; bases not matched to a gene: 10. The DNA of the CDR3 is TGTGCCAGCAGTTACCTAGGACAGGGGGCGCGTATCGAAGCTTTCTTT. This sequence encodes CASSYLGQGARIEAFF.

The V call is TRBV2, the J call TRBJ1-4, with 7 bases fitting TRBD1. This CDR3 has 15 amino acids. Trimming cost V 4 bases and J 8 bases; bases outside gene matches: 10. Germline V gene lookup returns CDR1 SNHLY and CDR2 FYNNEI. For the CDR3, the DNA is TGTGCCAGCAGTGCCGGACAGGTTGGGAGAGAAAAACTGTTTTTT. Amino acids: CASSAGQVGREKLFF.

J is TRBJ1-1 and V is TRBV7-9; D is unresolved. Trimming left V 5 bases short and J 6 bases short, with 10 bases between. The CDR3 totals 12 residues. The V gene's germline CDR1 is SEHNR and CDR2 FQNEAQ (reference sequence). The CDR3: CASSTRLAEAFF. The CDR3 region has the DNA TGTGCCAGCAGCACTAGGCTAGCTGAAGCTTTCTTT.

V usage is TRBV18 and J usage is TRBJ2-5; TRBD1 matches 11 bases. This CDR3 comprises 16 residues. V gave up 6 bases and J gave up 1 base; unmatched junction bases: 7. Germline V gives CDR1 KGHSH, CDR2 LQKENI. The CDR3 DNA is TGTGCCAGCTCCCCCTTGGGGACAGGGGGCCAAGAGACCCAGTACTTC. Protein: CASSPLGTGGQETQYF.